This TCR beta chain stems from a study of blood T cell repertoires in COVID-19 (dated by TCRdb to 2020 to 2021). For the study in its entirety: Samples from collaborators originated in the United States, Italy and Spain and spanned both the acute and convalescent phases of COVID-19. The material from the prospective study consisted of cDNA or gDNA derived from T cells, B-cell-depleted T cells, or PBMCs. Deeply sampled blood TCRbeta repertoires from subjects exposed to, actively infected with, or recovered from COVID-19 were included in the dataset. The repertoires were made available in a free public database intended to serve as a resource for research on the immune response to SARS-CoV-2. The samples were drawn from two sources: the first 160 participants of the ongoing ImmuneRACE study, and about 1,300 subjects contributed by 6 global collaborators. Sample metadata almost always included a de-identified subject ID, COVID-19 status, age in years and sex. Where available, HLA class I and class II types were taken from metadata supplied by the sample provider and were not determined by assay-based typing.

V loses 8 bases of germline sequence and J loses 4 bases, and the interval between the two ends is 14 bases. The germline V gene supplies CDR1 MNHEY and CDR2 SVGAGI. Its CDR3 holds 14 amino acids, cysteine through phenylalanine. Only CDR3 DNA remains: 42 bases, in frame from the first base. The collaborating institutions used their own protocols to collect whole blood in K2EDTA tubes. For TCRbeta analysis, collaborators shipped samples in one of three forms: frozen whole blood, isolated PBMCs, or DNA extracted from either of those sample types. The research as a whole found: How much clinical and demographic metadata was included differed by source and by participant, and the metadata was provided uncurated.

TCRbeta CDR3 regions were amplified from genomic DNA by means of the immunoSEQ Assay, a bias-controlled multiplex PCR. In the original analysis: The number of nucleated cells in each sample was estimated by amplification of reference gene primers within the assay. To quantify the absolute abundance of each unique TCRbeta CDR3 rearrangement, sequence reads were collapsed and filtered. For each sample, productive Simpson clonality was calculated as the square root of Simpson's diversity index across productive rearrangements. TCRdb holds this immuneACCESS table with in-frame rearrangements only. Some clones are missing; in checked studies, unresolved V genes explain under half, and the rest has no known cause. That table furnishes V, J and clone size, whereas the DNA furnished D and trimming. Present in this sample are 110,000 to 150,000 clones, approximately 83% of which were seen just once. The ten top clones hold more than 1.5% of the sample.

This clone occurred once. Its target antigen remains unknown. The input lacks base qualities; no much larger clone sits a single base away. This TCR came from a human donor in a cohort sampled during active COVID-19. Recombination linked TRBV6-5 to TRBJ2-2; the D gene is not confidently resolved. The source material was peripheral blood. The nucleotides are TGTGCCAGCCTGGGCCCAGACCCCACCGGGGAGCTGTTTTTT. This is translated as CASLGPDPTGELFF.